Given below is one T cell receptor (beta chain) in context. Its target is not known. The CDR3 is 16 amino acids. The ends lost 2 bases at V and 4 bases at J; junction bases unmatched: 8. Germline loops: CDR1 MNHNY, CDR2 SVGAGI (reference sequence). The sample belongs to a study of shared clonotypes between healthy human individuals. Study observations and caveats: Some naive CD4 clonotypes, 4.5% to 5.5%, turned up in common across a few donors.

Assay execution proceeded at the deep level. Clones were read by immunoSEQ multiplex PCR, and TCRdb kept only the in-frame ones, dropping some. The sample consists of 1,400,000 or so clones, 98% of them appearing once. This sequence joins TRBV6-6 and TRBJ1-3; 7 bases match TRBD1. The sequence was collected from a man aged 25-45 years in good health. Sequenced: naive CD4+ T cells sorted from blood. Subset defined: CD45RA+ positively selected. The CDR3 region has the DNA TGTGCCAGCAGTTACCCCCCCGGGACAGCCGGAAACACCATATATTTT. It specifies CASSYPPGTAGNTIYF.